This TCR beta chain was observed in a study of naive and memory T cell subsets. Points from the study as a whole: Gini index rose across naive, CM, EM and EMRA in CD4 and CD8.

Cells stained for CD3, CD4, CD8, CD45RA, CD27 and viability were sorted into four CD45RA/CD27 subsets. An equimolar mix of two oligonucleotides served as the beta constant-region primer for TRBC1 and TRBC2. The ligated cDNA underwent four PCR rounds using SP2 and nested alpha and beta constant-region primers. In TCRdb, the UMI-ligation and nested PCR reads were re-called with MiXCR into one record per CDR3 protein. Here the sample spans around 110,000 distinct CDR3 sequences, roughly 36% being singletons. With respect to this clonotype: Its antigen is still unknown.

The length of the CDR3 is 18 residues. V trimming: 3 bases; J trimming: 4 bases; junction bases outside the gene matches: 12. Per germline, CDR1 MDHEN and CDR2 SYDVKM. The chain couples TRBV28 to TRBJ2-1, with TRBD1 matching 10 bases. The sequenced sample was central memory CD4+ T cells from blood. This TCR was recovered from a human donor in good health. The CDR3 spells CASSFIRRTGGKYNEQFF. CDR3 bases: TGTGCCAGCAGTTTCATCCGACGGACAGGGGGTAAATACAATGAGCAGTTCTTC.